This TCR beta chain appears in the sequencing data of a study of OX40 agonist ivuxolimab in advanced cancers. Some background on the complete study: The costimulatory receptor OX40 (CD134) was targeted by ivuxolimab, a fully human IgG2 agonistic monoclonal antibody. Intravenous ivuxolimab was administered to patients every 2 weeks at six dose levels: 0.01, 0.1, 0.3, 1.5, 3 and 10 mg/kg. Of the roughly 51 patients in dose escalation, about 20 had hepatocellular carcinoma, some 15 had melanoma, 9 had renal cell carcinoma and 9 had head and neck cancer. In the dose-escalation cohort, 70% to 85% of patients were male, and the mean age was approximately 60 years with a range of about 20 to 79. Patients were allowed to have had prior anti-PD-1, anti-PD-L1 or anti-CTLA-4 therapy, and roughly 40% of the dose-escalation patients had been treated with checkpoint inhibitors. Three dose-escalation patients achieved partial responses, one with hepatocellular carcinoma and two with cutaneous melanoma. The point of sequencing TCRbeta in the periphery was to test whether ivuxolimab changed TCR sequence diversity and drove clonal T-cell expansion. The paper covers the monotherapy dose-escalation part of the phase I ivuxolimab trial, which included N of about 50 patients. General findings and caveats noted by the study authors: Low levels of normalized T-cell clonal expansion were also seen in some patients who did not respond. The antigen specificity of the clonally expanded peripheral T cells was not determined. In the 0.1-3.0 mg/kg groups, partial responders were among the patients with the lowest normalized peripheral clonal expansion, particularly in CD8+ T cells. After ivuxolimab, CD8+ T cells had more expanded clones than CD4+ T cells on average. At doses of 0.1 to 3.0 mg/kg, clonal expansion of both CD4+ and CD8+ T cells in blood was seen between baseline and week 6.

Points on this clone: The specificity of this receptor is unknown. The input lacks base qualities; no much larger clone sits a single base away.

To sequence the TCRbeta CDR3 region, genomic DNA was isolated from the sorted cells. The immunoSEQ Assay was used for sequencing of TCRbeta CDR3 regions. In its TCRdb copy, this immuneACCESS table keeps in-frame sequences only and misses some clones. Where compared with another copy, unresolved V genes explain less than half of these, and the others have no known cause. The sample contains 55,000 to 75,000 clones, 80% of them found a single time. 8.2% of the sample belongs to the ten largest clones. The trial excluded patients who had a history of autoimmune disease or were on systemic immunosuppression. Peripheral blood for TCR sequencing was collected from all dose cohorts at baseline, on cycle 4 day 1, and on cycle 7 day 1. The samples were taken from a phase I, first-in-human, multicenter, open-label dose-escalation trial of ivuxolimab. Adults with locally advanced or metastatic melanoma, renal cell carcinoma, hepatocellular carcinoma or head and neck squamous cell carcinoma were enrolled in the trial. CD4+ and CD8+ T cells were sorted separately from peripheral blood before TCR sequencing.

The specimen was CD4+ or CD8+ T cells sorted from blood, collected in a trial of the OX40 agonist ivuxolimab. The receptor's source is an adult with an advanced solid tumor such as melanoma, head and neck, liver or kidney cancer.

Here the CDR3 is given as CASSPHPGQSYEQYF. The DNA reads as follows: TGTGCCAGCTCACCACATCCCGGACAGTCCTACGAGCAGTACTTC. Recombination connected TRBV18 to TRBJ2-7; the best D guess is TRBD1, with 6 bases matching. Taken from the germline V gene, the CDR1 and CDR2 loops are KGHSH and LQKENI. From the cysteine up to the phenylalanine, the CDR3 has a length of 15 residues. Only the CDR3 portion is preserved as DNA: 45 bases, with reading frame beginning at the first base. V lost 1 base and J lost 1 base; the stretch between them is 11 bases long. Beyond the CDR3, the reference TRBV18 and TRBJ2-7 genes provide the residues; the full variable domain reads: NAGVMQNPRHLVRRRGQEARLRCSPMKGHSHVYWYRQLPEEGLKFMVYLQKENIIDESGMPKERFSAEFPKEGPSILRIQQVVRGDSAAYFCASSPHPGQSYEQYFGPGTRLTVT.